A single sample gave rise to the 23 T cell receptor beta chains below, sequenced in a study of post-analysis software for immune sequencing data. Prepared TCR beta cDNA libraries contained unique molecular identifiers. TCRdb itself ran the PCR reads through MiXCR, one entry per CDR3 protein. The repertoire holds 500,000 to 600,000 distinct CDR3 sequences, with about 44% as singletons. These receptors are not linked to any known antigen. Points from the study as a whole: TRBV5-6, TRBV5-1 and TRBV20-1 belonged to a set of a handful of TRBV segments that were more frequent in patients than controls.

Sequenced input: blood. These receptors all come from a girl aged 5 to 17 with multiple sclerosis.

This clonotype was detected only a few times. With a much larger clone just one base away, this may be a read error. J is TRBJ2-7 and V is TRBV6-1; either TRBD1 or TRBD2 may fit D (6 bases each). CDR1 is MNHNS, CDR2 SASEGT, per germline. The CDR3 extends over 14 amino acids. CDR3 coding DNA: TGTACCAGCAGTGAAGGGTCGGAGGGGGACGAGCAGTACTTC. This sequence encodes CTSSEGSEGDEQYF.

This clonotype was seen only a few times. The V and J genes are TRBV12-3 or TRBV12-4 and TRBJ2-4; 12 bases fit TRBD2. The DNA end is more similar to TRBJ2-7, so the J call may be wrong. The CDR3 has 16 residues. In DNA form, the CDR3 reads TGTGCCAGCAGTCCACGACTAGCGGGAGCGGGTTACGAGCAGTACTTC. Translated: CASSPRLAGAGYEQYF.

The rearrangement joins TRBV5-8 to TRBJ1-2, with D possibly TRBD1 on 5 matching bases. Germline V CDR1 and CDR2: SGHTS, YDEGEE. Trimming removed 1 base at V and 4 bases at J, with 14 bases between. This CDR3 contains 15 residues. The CDR3 DNA reads TGTGCCAGCAGCTTGTCTCTGGGGGGTAGCTATGGCTACACCTTC. Amino acid sequence: CASSLSLGGSYGYTF. The full variable domain, its missing parts supplied by reference TRBV5-8 and TRBJ1-2, is EAGVTQSPTHLIKTRGQQATLRCSPISGHTSVYWYQQALGLGLQFLLWYDEGEERNRGNFPPRFSGRQFPNYSSELNVNALELEDSALYLCASSLSLGGSYGYTFGSGTRLTVV.

This clonotype was counted a few times. The gene calls are TRBV6-6 and TRBJ2-1, with 9 bases that match TRBD1. V was clipped by 7 bases and J by 2 bases; unmatched bases: 3. The CDR3 consists of 14 residues. Germline CDR1 is MNHNY and CDR2 is SVGAGI (reference sequence). Here the CDR3 reads CASNRGPAYNEQFF. For the CDR3, the DNA is TGTGCCAGCAACAGGGGGCCGGCCTACAATGAGCAGTTCTTC.

V gene TRBV7-9 combines with J gene TRBJ2-1, with 7 bases matching TRBD2. J lost 5 bases, V lost 1 base, and 5 bases had no gene match. CDR3 size: 15 residues. The germline gives CDR1 SEHNR, CDR2 FQNEAQ (reference sequence). CDR3 DNA: TGTGCCAGCAGCTTAGGCGGGGCGGGGGACAATGAGCAGTTCTTC. It yields the protein CASSLGGAGDNEQFF.

J is TRBJ2-4 and V is TRBV20-1, with 7 nucleotides matching TRBD1. The assigned J gene may be wrong: the sequence end matches TRBJ2-7 better. Germline values: CDR1 DFQATT, CDR2 SNEGSKA (reference sequence). The CDR3 length is 15 residues. The CDR3 loop is CSARDSGQYYNEQYF. Written as DNA, the CDR3 is TGCAGTGCTAGAGACTCGGGACAGTATTACAACGAGCAGTACTTC.

This clonotype was counted only a few times. V gene TRBV13 combines with J gene TRBJ2-3; 7 nucleotides agree with TRBD2. CDR1 is PRHDT, CDR2 FYEKMQ, per germline (reference sequence). V shed 5 bases, J shed 0 bases, and the junction held 5 bases outside the gene matches. The CDR3 is 15 amino acids. The CDR3 reads CASSPRGRSTDTQYF. In DNA form, the CDR3 reads TGTGCCAGCAGCCCGCGGGGGAGGAGCACAGATACGCAGTATTTT. The entire variable domain, with the rest obtained from reference TRBV13 and TRBJ2-3, is as follows: AAGVIQSPRHLIKEKRETATLKCYPIPRHDTVYWYQQGPGQDPQFLISFYEKMQSDKGSIPDRFSAQQFSDYHSELNMSSLELGDSALYFCASSPRGRSTDTQYFGPGTRLTVL.

The chain uses TRBV5-1 and TRBJ2-7; D might be TRBD1 or TRBD2, each matching 5 bases. CDR1 SGHRS and CDR2 YFSETQ come from the germline V gene. V was shortened by 4 bases and J by 6 bases, with 20 bases between the two germline ends. The CDR3 contains 15 residues. This CDR3 reads CASSHPGQGVSEQYF. CDR3 nucleotides: TGCGCCAGCAGCCACCCAGGGCAGGGAGTCTCCGAGCAGTACTTC.

The CDR3 region has the DNA TGCAGTGCTGAGCCCCCGGGGGGGCCAGATACGCAGTATTTT. This translates into CSAEPPGGPDTQYF. The V call is TRBV20-1, the J call TRBJ2-3; the match to TRBD2 covers 8 bases. Germline V CDR1 and CDR2: DFQATT, SNEGSKA (reference sequence). This CDR3 contains 14 residues. V shed 5 bases and J 4 bases; nucleotides not matched to a gene: 8.

The V call is TRBV5-1, the J call TRBJ1-4, with 7 positions matching TRBD1. Trimming took 6 bases from V and 5 from J; bases not matched to a gene: 10. This CDR3 is built from 15 residues. The germline V gene encodes CDR1 SGHRS and CDR2 YFSETQ. The CDR3 DNA reads as TGCGCCAGCACGGAATTGGGACAGACAAATGAAAAACTGTTTTTT. It encodes CASTELGQTNEKLFF.

The genes are TRBV24-1 and TRBJ1-2; D is unclear. CDR1 is KGHDR, CDR2 SFDVKD, per germline. The CDR3 totals 13 residues. Trimming left V 7 bases short and J 0 bases short, with 8 bases between. The CDR3 nucleotides read TGTGCCACCAGGGACCGATCTAACTATGGCTACACCTTC. This encodes CATRDRSNYGYTF.

This chain links TRBV5-6 with TRBJ2-1, with 9 bases matching TRBD1. Germline CDR1 SGHDT, CDR2 YYEEEE. The CDR3 loop spans 16 amino acids. The V gene end was trimmed by 3 bases and the J gene end by 7 bases; junction bases not matched to a gene: 11. The CDR3 DNA sequence: TGTGCCAGCAGCTACACCGGGACAGGGAGAAATAATGAGCAGTTCTTC. Translating it yields CASSYTGTGRNNEQFF.

The chain has TRBV20-1 and TRBJ2-7, with TRBD1 matching 9 bases. CDR1 DFQATT and CDR2 SNEGSKA come from the germline V gene (reference sequence). J was trimmed by 0 bases and V by 6 bases; bases with no gene match: 3. CDR3 length equals 13 residues. The CDR3 region has the DNA TGCAGTGCAGGGACAGGGCACTCCTACGAGCAGTACTTC. Residues: CSAGTGHSYEQYF.

This clonotype has ten or more counts. The J gene is TRBJ2-7, the V gene TRBV12-3 or TRBV12-4; a weak D match, TRBD2 (7 bases). Trimming took 7 bases from V and 4 from J, leaving 14 bases between them. The CDR3 length is 13 residues. The CDR3 DNA sequence: TGTGCCAGCAACTCGGGGGGCCCATACGAGCAGTACTTC. This codes for CASNSGGPYEQYF.

This clonotype was found once. This CDR3 is CASSPRRGELFF. The CDR3 coding sequence is TGCGCCAGCAGCCCACGGAGGGGGGAGCTGTTTTTT. The rearrangement links TRBV4-1 to TRBJ2-2; perhaps TRBD2 as D (5 bases). V lost 4 bases and J 8 bases, leaving 8 bases between the germline ends. The germline V gene encodes CDR1 MGHRA and CDR2 YSYEKL. The CDR3 is 12 residues long.

The V and J genes are TRBV27 and TRBJ2-7; no clear D. V was pared by 4 bases and J by 0 bases, with 10 bases between. The CDR3 runs 14 residues. CDR1 MNHEY and CDR2 SMNVEV come from the germline V gene (reference sequence). The CDR3 DNA follows: TGTGCCAGCAGTTCAGTGGGCAGCTCCTACGAGCAGTACTTC. This translates into CASSSVGSSYEQYF.

The chain joins TRBV11-3 to TRBJ2-4; 7 positions match TRBD1. With V trimmed by 4 bases and J by 1 base, 10 bases remained unmatched. In germline, CDR1 is SGHNT, CDR2 YENEEA. The CDR3 extends over 17 amino acids. DNA of the CDR3: TGTGCCAGCAGCTCGTGGACAGGTCCGTCCGCCAAAAACATTCAGTACTTC. Translating it yields CASSSWTGPSAKNIQYF.

The chain joins TRBV28 to TRBJ2-7; 7 nucleotides line up with TRBD2. TRBJ2-5 matches the DNA end more closely, so the J call is doubtful. Germline assignment: CDR1 MDHEN and CDR2 SYDVKM. This CDR3 has 16 amino acids. The CDR3 spells CASSRVGLADFGTQYF. The CDR3 nucleotides are TGTGCCAGCAGCCGCGTGGGGCTAGCGGACTTTGGGACCCAGTACTTC.

The rearrangement joins TRBV7-2 to TRBJ2-1, with 12 bases matching TRBD2. Germline V CDR1 and CDR2: SGHTA, FQGNSA. CDR3 size: 14 residues. V shed 6 bases and J 6 bases; nucleotides not matched to a gene: 3. For the CDR3, the DNA is TGTGCCAGCAGGACTAGCGGGGGAGTCAATGAGCAGTTCTTC. Translated, it gives CASRTSGGVNEQFF.

The chain recombines TRBV28 with TRBJ1-4, with 9 bases identical to TRBD1. The CDR3 is 14 amino acids. The germline CDR1 and CDR2 sequences are MDHEN and SYDVKM. J was trimmed by 8 bases and V by 6 bases; bases with no gene match: 7. The CDR3 reads CASRTDRGEEKLFF. CDR3 bases: TGTGCCAGCAGGACCGACAGGGGGGAAGAAAAACTGTTTTTT.

The CDR3 loop is CASSLAGGRNSPLHF. The CDR3 DNA follows: TGTGCCAGCAGTTTAGCGGGGGGGAGAAATTCACCCCTCCACTTT. This chain joins TRBV12-3 or TRBV12-4 and TRBJ1-6; D may be TRBD1 (5 bases). CDR3 length equals 15 residues. The V gene lost 0 bases and the J gene lost 7 bases, with 10 bases spanning the gap.

On this clonotype: One junction end does not reproduce the germline sequence, and a read error may be involved. V is TRBV11-2 and J is TRBJ1-4, with D perhaps TRBD1 (5 bases). Germline V gene lookup returns CDR1 SGHAT and CDR2 FQNNGV. CDR3 length: 14 amino acids. The CDR3 nucleotides read TGTGCCAGCAGCTCAGTGAGACAGTATGAAAAACGGTTTTTT. It yields the protein CASSSVRQYEKRFF. Full variable domain (remainder filled in from reference TRBV11-2 and TRBJ1-4): EAGVAQSPRYKIIEKRQSVAFWCNPISGHATLYWYQQILGQGPKLLIQFQNNGVVDDSQLPKDRFSAERLKGVDSTLKIQPAKLEDSAVYLCASSSVRQYEKRFFGSGTQLSVL.

The rearrangement uses TRBV27 and TRBJ1-2; D perhaps matches TRBD1 (5 bases). Germline V lookup: CDR1 MNHEY, CDR2 SMNVEV (reference sequence). The CDR3 runs to 12 residues. V lost 7 bases to trimming and J lost 8 bases, with 14 bases between them. CDR3 nucleotides: TGTGCCAGCAACCGCCAGGGTACCGGCTACACCTTC. Translation: CASNRQGTGYTF.